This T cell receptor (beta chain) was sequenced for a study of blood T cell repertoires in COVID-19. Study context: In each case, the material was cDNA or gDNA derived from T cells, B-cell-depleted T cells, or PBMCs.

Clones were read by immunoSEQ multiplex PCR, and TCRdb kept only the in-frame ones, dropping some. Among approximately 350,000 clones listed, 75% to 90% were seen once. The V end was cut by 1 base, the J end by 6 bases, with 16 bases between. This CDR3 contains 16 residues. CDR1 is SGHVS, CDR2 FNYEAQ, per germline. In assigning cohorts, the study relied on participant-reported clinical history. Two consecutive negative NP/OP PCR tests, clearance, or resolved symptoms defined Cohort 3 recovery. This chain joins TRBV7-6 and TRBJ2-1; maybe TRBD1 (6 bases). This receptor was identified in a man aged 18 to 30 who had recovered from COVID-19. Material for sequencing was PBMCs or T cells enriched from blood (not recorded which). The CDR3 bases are TGTGCCAGCAGCTTAGTTACAGGACAGAAAAGCAATGAGCAGTTCTTC. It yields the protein CASSLVTGQKSNEQFF.